What follows are 18 T cell receptor beta chains derived from one specimen sequenced in a study of T cells after yellow fever vaccination. TCRdb re-called the 5' RACE reads through MiXCR, storing one row per CDR3 protein. This sample carries about 320,000 distinct CDR3 sequences, around 4.3% of them seen once, and the ten largest clones take around 19%. Sequencing was performed on PBMCs, taken 15 days after the yellow fever booster vaccination. These receptors all come from a young man who received the YFV17D yellow fever vaccine.

This clonotype was detected a few times. The chain links TRBV6-6 to TRBJ1-5; D is undetermined. The ends were cut back, 3 bases at V and 7 bases at J, with 13 bases in the middle. Germline V gene data show CDR1 as MNHNY and CDR2 as SVGAGI (reference sequence). CDR3 size: 14 residues. The CDR3 here is CASSYAESHQPQHF. In nucleotides, the CDR3 is TGTGCCAGCAGTTATGCAGAATCTCACCAGCCCCAGCATTTT.

The genes are TRBV7-6 and TRBJ2-3; 9 bases fit TRBD2. Per the germline V gene, CDR1 is SGHVS and CDR2 is FNYEAQ. J gave up 3 bases and V 2 bases, and 6 bases lay outside the gene matches. The CDR3 runs to 16 residues. Here the CDR3 reads CASSLITSGGTDTQYF. The CDR3 DNA is TGTGCCAGCAGCTTAATAACGAGCGGGGGGACAGATACGCAGTATTTT.

This clonotype was counted ten times or more. The chain combines TRBV4-1 with TRBJ2-7, with TRBD1 matching 8 bases. The CDR3 is 12 amino acids. Germline assignment: CDR1 MGHRA and CDR2 YSYEKL. V shed 4 bases and J 7 bases; nucleotides not matched to a gene: 3. The CDR3 here is CASSRTGGEQYF. In nucleotides, the CDR3 is TGCGCCAGCAGCCGAACAGGGGGTGAGCAGTACTTC.

Ten or more counts support this clonotype. The chain has TRBV10-1 and TRBJ2-5, with 10 bases identical to TRBD1. The CDR3 sequence is 13 residues long. Trimming took 5 bases from V and 5 from J; bases not matched to a gene: 2. Germline V lookup: CDR1 WNHNN, CDR2 SYGVQD (reference sequence). CDR3 DNA: TGCGCCAGCAGTCGGACAGGGGGGGAGACCCAGTACTTC. Translated, it gives CASSRTGGETQYF.

This clonotype was counted between two and nine times. This rearrangement joins TRBV6-5 to TRBJ1-6; 7 bases align to TRBD1. Germline V CDR1 and CDR2: MNHEY, SVGAGI. The CDR3 runs to 14 residues. Trimming at V came to 6 bases and at J to 9 bases, leaving 8 bases not matched to a gene. CDR3 region: CASSDRDGISPLHF. The CDR3 bases are TGTGCCAGCAGCGACAGGGACGGGATTTCACCCCTCCACTTT.

The V call is TRBV5-5, the J call TRBJ1-2; no clear D gene. Germline assignment: CDR1 SGHKS and CDR2 YYEKEE (reference sequence). V was cut by 2 bases and J by 6 bases, with 14 bases left in between. The CDR3 runs to 14 residues. CDR3 nucleotide sequence: TGTGCCAGCAGCTTCGCGGTGGGCAGCGATGGCTACACCTTC. Encoded protein: CASSFAVGSDGYTF.

This clonotype was seen ten or more times. The CDR3 DNA is TGTGCCAGCAGCCAAGAATGGAACTCAGCTTCTTCAGCTAACTATGGCTACACCTTC. Protein product: CASSQEWNSASSANYGYTF. The V and J genes are TRBV4-2 and TRBJ1-2; D call uncertain. The CDR3 consists of 19 residues. The V end lost 0 bases, the J end lost 0 bases, and 20 bases lay between the germline ends. From germline, CDR1 is LGHNA and CDR2 YNFKEQ.

This clonotype was seen only a few times. The V gene is TRBV24-1, the J gene TRBJ2-5; either TRBD1 or TRBD2 may supply D (5 bases each). The CDR3 is 14 amino acids. CDR1 is KGHDR and CDR2 is SFDVKD in the germline V gene. The V and J ends lost 7 bases and 0 bases respectively, with 11 bases between them. CDR3: CATRFPGHQETQYF. The CDR3 region has the DNA TGTGCCACCAGATTCCCGGGACACCAAGAGACCCAGTACTTC.

V usage is TRBV10-3 and J usage is TRBJ2-7, with TRBD1 matching 8 bases. V trimming: 0 bases; J trimming: 0 bases; junction bases outside the gene matches: 1. The CDR3 contains 15 residues. CDR1 ENHRY and CDR2 SYGVKD come from the germline V gene. The CDR3 region has the DNA TGTGCCATCAGTGAGTCTGGGACAGGCTCCTACGAGCAGTACGTC. It is translated as CAISESGTGSYEQYV.

This clonotype was found many times. The rearrangement joins TRBV30 to TRBJ2-7; D call uncertain. Between the trimmed V and J ends, which lost 0 bases and 5 bases, there was a span of 14 bases. This CDR3 contains 14 residues. CDR1 is GTSNPN, CDR2 SVGIG, per germline (reference sequence). In DNA form, the CDR3 reads TGTGCCTGGAGTGTAACCCGACTTACAGACGAGCAGTACTTC. As protein: CAWSVTRLTDEQYF.

This clonotype has ten or more counts. The chain employs TRBV7-2 and TRBJ2-2; 10 bases are shared with TRBD1. This CDR3 contains 16 residues. J gave up 2 bases and V 5 bases, and 5 bases lay outside the gene matches. Germline values: CDR1 SGHTA, CDR2 FQGNSA. CDR3 residues: CASSLRDRGNTGELFF. CDR3 coding DNA: TGTGCCAGCAGCCTCCGGGACAGGGGTAACACCGGGGAGCTGTTTTTT.

This clonotype was counted many times. This chain connects TRBV12-3 or TRBV12-4 to TRBJ1-1; perhaps TRBD1 as D (6 bases). The CDR3 has 13 amino acids. Deletions cut 2 bases from V and 4 bases from J, with 8 bases between. The CDR3 reads CASSLTGTTEAFF. The CDR3 DNA reads as TGTGCCAGCAGTTTAACAGGGACCACTGAAGCTTTCTTT.

This clonotype was counted ten times or more. V is TRBV7-9 and J is TRBJ2-1; TRBD1 or TRBD2 may be the D gene (5 bases each). From germline, CDR1 is SEHNR and CDR2 FQNEAQ (reference sequence). V was trimmed by 3 bases and J by 7 bases, leaving 16 bases between them. This CDR3 spans 15 amino acids. The DNA of the CDR3 is TGTGCCAGCAGCTTGGGACCTGTACCCGGGAATGAGCAGTTCTTC. It translates to CASSLGPVPGNEQFF.

For this clonotype: This may come from a read error, since a much larger clone is one base off. This chain links TRBV4-3 with TRBJ1-1, with 7 bases lining up with TRBD1. The junction had 10 bases not matched to a gene; V was cut back by 3 bases and J by 3 bases. Germline lookup yields CDR1 LGHNA and CDR2 YSLEER. This CDR3 has 16 residues. DNA of the CDR3: TGCGCCAGCAGCCATGATGGAGCAGGGGGAGACACTGAAGCTTTCTTT. Protein: CASSHDGAGGDTEAFF.

This clonotype was counted many times. This rearrangement joins TRBV24-1 to TRBJ1-6; maybe TRBD1 (5 bases). V shed 0 bases and J shed 7 bases, with 6 bases lying between them. The CDR3 contains 14 residues. Looked up from germline, CDR1 is KGHDR and CDR2 is SFDVKD. The CDR3 DNA follows: TGTGCCACCAGTGATTTGCGGGACAATTCACCCCTCCACTTT. It translates to CATSDLRDNSPLHF.

There are many counts of this clonotype. The chain combines TRBV7-9 with TRBJ1-2, with 10 nucleotides matching TRBD1. The V gene end was trimmed by 5 bases and the J gene end by 8 bases; junction bases not matched to a gene: 8. CDR3 length equals 14 residues. Germline lookup yields CDR1 SEHNR and CDR2 FQNEAQ (reference sequence). The CDR3 DNA reads TGTGCCAGCAGCCCGTCCGGGACAGGGGTCGGCTACACCTTC. This gives the protein CASSPSGTGVGYTF. The whole variable domain, remainder taken from reference TRBV7-9 and TRBJ1-2, is DTGVSQNPRHKITKRGQNVTFRCDPISEHNRLYWYRQTLGQGPEFLTYFQNEAQLEKSRLLSDRFSAERPKGSFSTLEIQRTEQGDSAMYLCASSPSGTGVGYTFGSGTRLTVV.

This clonotype was detected ten times or more. The V and J genes are TRBV27 and TRBJ1-4, with 9 bases lining up with TRBD1. V trimming: 4 bases; J trimming: 3 bases; junction bases outside the gene matches: 3. This CDR3 has 15 residues. CDR1 and CDR2 (germline): MNHEY, SMNVEV (reference sequence). The CDR3 loop reads CASSSQGAPNEKLFF. CDR3 nucleotide sequence: TGTGCCAGCAGTTCACAGGGGGCCCCTAATGAAAAACTGTTTTTT.

A few counts support this clonotype. The rearrangement joins TRBV11-2 to TRBJ2-5, with 7 nucleotides matching TRBD2. The CDR3 contains 14 residues. In germline, CDR1 is SGHAT, CDR2 FQNNGV. Trimming at V came to 1 base and at J to 6 bases, leaving 5 bases not matched to a gene. For the CDR3, the DNA is TGTGCCAGCAGCTTAGGGGAGGGGATCCAGACCCAGTACTTC. It translates to CASSLGEGIQTQYF.